A single sample is the source of the 8 T cell receptor beta chains below, sequenced in a study of T-cell reconstitution after alpha-beta-depleted transplantation in children. For TCRbeta, the library was prepared with unique molecular identifiers. TCRdb re-derived calls from the PCR reads in MiXCR, one entry per CDR3 protein. The data contain hundreds of thousands of distinct CDR3 sequences, roughly 7.7% of them singletons. The source material was PBMCs, mostly from graft donor cells, sampled 180 days after TCRalphabeta/CD19-depleted stem cell transplant. Receptor source: a male patient aged 5 to 17 who had a stem cell transplant for acute lymphoblastic leukemia, so the T cells may come from the graft donor.

This clonotype appeared many times. The V and J genes are TRBV10-3 and TRBJ2-1; 10 bases map to TRBD1. V was clipped by 6 bases and J by 7 bases; unmatched bases: 18. This CDR3 is built from 18 residues. Germline V gene sequence: CDR1 ENHRY, CDR2 SYGVKD. As DNA, the CDR3 is TGTGCCATCAGCTCGAGCCCCACGGGACAGGGGATGGAGAATGAGCAGTTCTTC. Translated: CAISSSPTGQGMENEQFF.

This clonotype was recorded at least ten times. The rearrangement links TRBV10-3 to TRBJ1-4; D uncertain. CDR1 ENHRY and CDR2 SYGVKD come from the germline V gene. With 3 bases removed from V and 3 bases from J, the gap between germline ends came to 5 bases. CDR3 length equals 13 residues. CDR3 loop: CAISELPNEKLFF. The CDR3 nucleotides are TGTGCCATCAGTGAACTGCCTAATGAAAAACTGTTTTTT.

This chain joins TRBV7-9 and TRBJ2-7, with 14 bases identical to TRBD2. In germline, CDR1 is SEHNR, CDR2 FQNEAQ (reference sequence). The length of the CDR3 is 16 residues. J was trimmed by 2 bases and V by 4 bases; bases with no gene match: 4. The CDR3 DNA is TGTGCCAGCAGCTATTGGACTAGCGGGAGGACCTACGAGCAGTACTTC. This codes for CASSYWTSGRTYEQYF.

V gene TRBV9 combines with J gene TRBJ2-5, with 8 bases that match TRBD2. The CDR3 is 16 amino acids. V shed 0 bases, J shed 1 base, and the junction held 5 bases outside the gene matches. Germline assignment: CDR1 SGDLS and CDR2 YYNGEE. CDR3 nucleotide sequence: TGTGCCAGCAGCGTAGTTCCTAGCGGGTCCCAAGAGACCCAGTACTTC. This codes for CASSVVPSGSQETQYF.

The table lists this clonotype with many counts. The genes are TRBV7-9 and TRBJ2-2; D is uncertain. Per germline, CDR1 SEHNR and CDR2 FQNEAQ (reference sequence). The V end lost 6 bases, the J end lost 0 bases, and 14 bases lay between the germline ends. The CDR3 is 16 residues long. The CDR3 coding sequence is TGTGCCAGCAGTCAACCGAAGAGCGCGAACACCGGGGAGCTGTTTTTT. Its protein is CASSQPKSANTGELFF.

At least ten counts were recorded for this clonotype. The chain recombines TRBV9 with TRBJ1-1; the match to TRBD1 covers 10 bases. CDR1 is SGDLS and CDR2 is YYNGEE in the germline V gene. CDR3 length: 14 amino acids. V trimming: 2 bases; J trimming: 11 bases; junction bases outside the gene matches: 9. This CDR3 is CASSVTGTGDGAFF. The CDR3 nucleotides are TGTGCCAGCAGCGTCACCGGGACAGGGGATGGGGCTTTCTTT.

J is TRBJ2-4 and V is TRBV28; 8 bases fit TRBD1. The germline V gene encodes CDR1 MDHEN and CDR2 SYDVKM. V was clipped by 5 bases and J by 12 bases; unmatched bases: 3. The CDR3 sequence is 11 residues long. The CDR3 region has the DNA TGTGCCAGCAGTGGACAGGGTGATCAGTACTTC. Translated: CASSGQGDQYF.

This clonotype was counted many times. The chain employs TRBV4-3 and TRBJ1-1; 9 bases are shared with TRBD1. Trimming cost V 5 bases and J 10 bases; bases outside gene matches: 2. From germline, CDR1 is LGHNA and CDR2 YSLEER. The CDR3 is 11 amino acids. The CDR3 DNA sequence: TGCGCCAGCAGCACAGGGGGCCCAGCTTTCTTT. Protein product: CASSTGGPAFF.